This T cell receptor (beta chain) stems from a study of shared clonotypes between healthy human individuals. Measured with immunoSEQ multiplex PCR; TCRdb has only the in-frame clones, and not every one. There are over 800,000 clones in the sample; about 91% occur only once, and approximately 25% lies in the top ten. Regarding the study as a whole: What naive subsets generally showed was a larger estimated richness than memory subsets showed. Rarefaction gave evidence that sorted-subset sequencing remained incomplete despite large depth.

Naivety among CD8 cells was defined by CD45RO negativity and positive CCR7 selection, thereby excluding terminally differentiated effector memory CD45RA+ cells. This clone was seen only once. Its target is unknown. Germline V CDR1 and CDR2: MDHEN, SYDVKM. V shed 6 bases, J shed 1 base, and the junction held 3 bases outside the gene matches. CDR3 length equals 15 residues. This TCR was sampled from a man under 40 in good health. The sequenced sample was naive CD8+ T cells sorted from blood. The chain is built from TRBV28 and TRBJ1-3, with 10 bases aligning to TRBD1. The CDR3 here is CASRRQGASGNTIYF. The CDR3 DNA follows: TGTGCCAGCAGAAGACAGGGGGCTTCTGGAAACACCATATATTTT.